These T cell receptor beta chains were read from a single sample in a study of PD-1 blockade in mismatch repair-deficient tumors. Using immunoSEQ multiplex PCR, the repertoire was profiled, and TCRdb retains in-frame clones only, with some absent. Here the sample spans more than 40,000 clones, about 80% being singletons. The material was peripheral blood, obtained 4 weeks after starting pembrolizumab. These receptors came from an adult with mismatch repair-deficient cancer. CDR3s include the opening cysteine and the closing phenylalanine or tryptophan. Fields, in order: D gene, clone size, J gene, V gene, CDR3 protein, CDR3 DNA. A D gene is named only where the DNA matches it firmly. Expanded clones get a size class; other rows say once, few or many, or leave the size out.

>TRBD2|-|TRBJ2-7|TRBV9
CASRPGLAGDEQYF
TGTGCCAGCAGGCCCGGACTAGCGGGAGACGAGCAGTACTTC
>-|-|TRBJ2-1|TRBV18
CASSPGDGPSYNEQFF
TGTGCCAGCTCACCAGGGGACGGACCTTCCTACAATGAGCAGTTCTTC
>-|few|TRBJ2-1|TRBV9
CASSGRDRINEQFF
TGTGCCAGCAGCGGACGGGACCGAATCAATGAGCAGTTCTTC
>-|-|TRBJ2-7|TRBV4-1
CASSLEGVSYEQYF
TGCGCCAGCAGCCTGGAGGGAGTCAGTTACGAGCAGTACTTC
>TRBD1|-|TRBJ1-2|TRBV5-1
CASSLVGQEGYGYTF
TGCGCCAGCAGCTTGGTAGGACAGGAGGGCTATGGCTACACCTTC
>TRBD1|-|TRBJ1-1|TRBV5-1
CASSSLGTGWDTEAFF
TGCGCCAGCAGCTCCCTGGGGACAGGGTGGGACACTGAAGCTTTCTTT
>TRBD1|-|TRBJ2-6|TRBV19
CASSSSGGATGANVLTF
TGTGCCAGTAGTAGTTCAGGGGGCGCGACTGGGGCCAACGTCCTGACTTTC
>-|-|TRBJ1-2|TRBV21-1
CASSKLTGFVTRYRNGYTF
TGTGCCAGCAGCAAATTAACAGGGTTCGTTACACGATACCGAAATGGCTACACCTTC
>TRBD2|-|TRBJ2-1|TRBV2
CASRGLAGANYNEQFF
TGTGCCAGCAGGGGACTAGCGGGAGCAAACTACAATGAGCAGTTCTTC
>-|-|TRBJ1-2|TRBV2
CASSGQPANYGYTF
TGTGCCAGCTCCGGACAACCAGCTAACTATGGCTACACCTTC
>TRBD1|-|TRBJ1-2|TRBV19
CASVQGARNYGYTF
TGTGCCAGTGTACAGGGGGCCCGTAACTATGGCTACACCTTC
>-|-|TRBJ1-4|TRBV11-3
CASSRGRTNEKLFF
TGTGCCAGCAGCCGAGGTAGAACTAATGAAAAACTGTTTTTT
>TRBD2|-|TRBJ2-7|TRBV5-5
CASSLGPGTNNYEQYF
TGTGCCAGCAGCTTGGGACCCGGGACTAATAACTACGAGCAGTACTTC
>-|once|TRBJ1-1|TRBV30
CAWRGNRADTEAFF
TGTGCCTGGAGGGGGAACAGGGCGGACACTGAAGCTTTCTTT
>-|-|TRBJ1-4|TRBV5-4
CASSFVGLSATNEKLFF
TGTGCCAGCAGCTTTGTGGGACTGAGTGCAACTAATGAAAAACTGTTTTTT
>TRBD2|-|TRBJ2-7|TRBV27
CASRGSGRAVYEQYF
TGTGCCAGCAGGGGGAGCGGGAGGGCAGTCTACGAGCAGTACTTC
>TRBD1|-|TRBJ1-1|TRBV7-9
CASSPRTGRGSEAFF
TGTGCCAGCAGCCCCCGGACAGGGCGGGGGAGTGAAGCTTTCTTT
>-|-|TRBJ2-1|TRBV10-3
CAISESIQGRGNEQFF
TGTGCCATCAGTGAGTCGATACAGGGAAGGGGCAATGAGCAGTTCTTC
>-|-|TRBJ2-7|TRBV7-8
CASSWLPGPNEQYF
TGTGCCAGCAGTTGGCTCCCTGGACCGAACGAGCAGTACTTC
>-|-|TRBJ1-2|TRBV19
CASSIEGRVGYGYTF
TGTGCCAGTAGTATTGAGGGCAGGGTTGGCTATGGCTACACCTTC
>-|-|TRBJ1-4|TRBV5-4
CASSLVGSEKLFF
TGTGCCAGCAGCTTGGTAGGGTCTGAAAAACTGTTTTTT
>TRBD2|few|TRBJ2-3|TRBV9
CASSGGTSGLTDTQYF
TGTGCCAGCAGCGGCGGGACTAGCGGACTCACAGATACGCAGTATTTT
>-|once|TRBJ1-3|TRBV7-6
CASSPQSGNTIYF
TGTGCCAGCAGCCCCCAGTCTGGAAACACCATATATTTT
>-|-|TRBJ1-5|TRBV28
CASTQGGSNQPQHF
TGTGCCAGCACCCAAGGGGGTAGCAATCAGCCCCAGCATTTT
>-|-|TRBJ2-3|TRBV11-3
CASSLDGTDTQYF
TGTGCCAGCAGCTTAGATGGGACAGATACGCAGTATTTT
>TRBD1|-|TRBJ2-2|TRBV5-1
CASSLGTGPNTGELFF
TGCGCCAGCAGCTTGGGGACAGGTCCGAACACCGGGGAGCTGTTTTTT
>-|-|TRBJ1-1|TRBV6-5
CASSLQGWRTEAFF
TGTGCCAGCAGTCTCCAGGGCTGGAGAACTGAAGCTTTCTTT
>TRBD2|-|TRBJ2-1|TRBV5-1
CASSLYGRTSGIGDEQFF
TGCGCCAGCAGCTTGTACGGCCGGACTAGCGGGATAGGTGATGAGCAGTTCTTC
>TRBD2|-|TRBJ2-1|TRBV5-1
CASSLTSGGSSYNEQFF
TGCGCCAGCAGCTTGACTAGCGGGGGCAGCTCCTACAATGAGCAGTTCTTC
>-|-|TRBJ2-1|TRBV29-1
CSVERGAGNRKEQFF
TGCAGCGTTGAAAGAGGGGCAGGGAATAGGAAAGAGCAGTTCTTC
>-|-|TRBJ1-2|TRBV4-1
CASSQDAGVPNYGYTF
TGCGCCAGCAGCCAAGATGCAGGGGTTCCCAACTATGGCTACACCTTC
>TRBD2|-|TRBJ2-7|TRBV19
CASSGRTSGSSPPPYEQYF
TGTGCCAGTAGTGGGCGGACTAGCGGGAGTTCCCCACCGCCCTACGAGCAGTACTTC
>-|-|TRBJ1-3|TRBV4-2
CASSQERGGSGNTIYF
TGTGCCAGCAGCCAAGAGCGAGGGGGCTCTGGAAACACCATATATTTT
>-|few|TRBJ2-5|TRBV20-1
CSARRETQYF
TGCAGTGCTAGAAGAGAGACCCAGTACTTC
>TRBD1|-|TRBJ1-2|TRBV28
CARADRAGGYTF
TGTGCCAGAGCCGACAGGGCCGGTGGCTACACCTTC
>-|-|TRBJ1-3|TRBV7-9
CASSLASGGGNTIYF
TGTGCCAGCAGCTTAGCGTCCGGAGGCGGAAACACCATATATTTT
>-|few|TRBJ2-2|TRBV27
CASSLALGGELFF
TGTGCCAGCAGTTTAGCTTTAGGCGGGGAGCTGTTTTTT
>TRBD1|-|TRBJ1-3|TRBV5-1
CASSSGQGNTIYF
TGCGCCAGCAGCTCGGGACAGGGAAACACCATATATTTT
>TRBD1|-|TRBJ2-1|TRBV4-2
CASSQDYLAGTGGLQFF
TGTGCCAGCAGCCAAGATTATTTGGCCGGGACAGGGGGCTTGCAGTTCTTC
>-|-|TRBJ1-5|TRBV6-1
CASSEAIYQPQHF
TGTGCCAGCAGTGAAGCGATTTATCAGCCCCAGCATTTT
>-|-|TRBJ2-1|TRBV7-2
CASSLSFSYNEQFF
TGTGCCAGCAGCTTAAGCTTCTCCTACAATGAGCAGTTCTTC
>-|-|TRBJ2-1|TRBV30
CAWIQQDEQFF
TGTGCCTGGATCCAGCAAGATGAGCAGTTCTTC
>-|-|TRBJ2-5|TRBV15
CATSRDVLQETQYF
TGTGCCACCAGCAGAGATGTACTACAAGAGACCCAGTACTTC